Listed below are T cell receptor beta chains from one sample, sequenced in a study of molecular identifiers for immune sequencing clone quantification. TCRdb passed the PCR reads through MiXCR, listing each CDR3 protein once. Found here are about 32,000 distinct CDR3 sequences, roughly 19% of them singletons; the top ten hold under 1.3%. Sequenced input: naive CD8+ T cells from blood, with Jurkat cell RNA spiked in. All receptors come from a human donor in good health. Some libraries in this study had Jurkat cell RNA spiked in. The CDR3 runs from the conserved cysteine through the conserved F or W. D genes are given only for firm matches. Expanded clones are given a class, and other clones once, few, many or no size at all.

j_gene: TRBJ1-3
len: 16
v_gene: TRBV15
d_gene: NA
abundance: NA
CDR3nt: TGTGCCACCAGCAGAGATTTGTGGGGTTCTGGAAACACCATATATTTT
CDR3aa: CATSRDLWGSGNTIYF

j_gene: TRBJ2-3
len: 15
v_gene: TRBV19
d_gene: NA
abundance: many
CDR3nt: TGTGCCAGTAGTACCCGGAGCCTCGGCGCAGATACGCAGTATTTT
CDR3aa: CASSTRSLGADTQYF

j_gene: TRBJ1-1
len: 16
v_gene: TRBV20-1
d_gene: TRBD1
abundance: many
CDR3nt: TGCAGTGCTAGAAACCCAGGGGGGGGGTCCTACACTGAAGCTTTCTTT
CDR3aa: CSARNPGGGSYTEAFF

j_gene: TRBJ2-3
len: 17
v_gene: TRBV6-2/TRBV6-3
d_gene: NA
abundance: many
CDR3nt: TGTGCCAGCAGTTTCCCCCCCACGAGCCTTGTGGCAGATACGCAGTATTTT
CDR3aa: CASSFPPTSLVADTQYF

j_gene: TRBJ2-7
len: 14
v_gene: TRBV2
d_gene: NA
abundance: NA
CDR3nt: TGTGCCAGCAGTGAACATGGGGACCCTGAAGAGCAGTACTTC
CDR3aa: CASSEHGDPEEQYF

j_gene: TRBJ1-1
len: 12
v_gene: TRBV20-1
d_gene: NA
abundance: many
CDR3nt: TGCAGTGCCCAGGGTTTAAACACTGAAGCTTTCTTT
CDR3aa: CSAQGLNTEAFF

j_gene: TRBJ2-1
len: 17
v_gene: TRBV6-2/TRBV6-3
d_gene: TRBD2
abundance: many
CDR3nt: TGTGCCAGCAGTTACGCCGGACTAGCGGGAATCTACAATGAGCAGTTCTTC
CDR3aa: CASSYAGLAGIYNEQFF

j_gene: TRBJ2-3
len: 14
v_gene: TRBV10-3
d_gene: NA
abundance: many
CDR3nt: TGTGCCATCAGACTAGAGGCTTTCACAGATACGCAGTATTTT
CDR3aa: CAIRLEAFTDTQYF

j_gene: TRBJ1-1
len: 14
v_gene: TRBV7-2
d_gene: NA
abundance: many
CDR3nt: TGTGCCAGCAGCTACGGGACATTCGGCACTGAAGCTTTCTTT
CDR3aa: CASSYGTFGTEAFF

j_gene: TRBJ2-7
len: 15
v_gene: TRBV19
d_gene: TRBD1
abundance: many
CDR3nt: TGTGCCAGTAGCCTCGGACAGGGAAGCTCCTACGAGCAGTACTTC
CDR3aa: CASSLGQGSSYEQYF

j_gene: TRBJ1-5
len: 16
v_gene: TRBV5-6
d_gene: TRBD1
abundance: many
CDR3nt: TGTGCCAGCAGCTTGGCCCGGGACAGCCAAAATCAGCCCCAGCATTTT
CDR3aa: CASSLARDSQNQPQHF

j_gene: TRBJ1-5
len: 15
v_gene: TRBV4-1
d_gene: NA
abundance: many
CDR3nt: TGCGCCAGCAGCCAAACAGGTCTTGGTAATCAGCCCCAGCATTTT
CDR3aa: CASSQTGLGNQPQHF

j_gene: TRBJ1-2
len: 15
v_gene: TRBV4-1
d_gene: TRBD1
abundance: many
CDR3nt: TGCGCCAGCAGCCAAGATGCCCGACAGGGCTATGGCTACACCTTC
CDR3aa: CASSQDARQGYGYTF

j_gene: TRBJ2-2
len: 16
v_gene: TRBV3-1
d_gene: NA
abundance: many
CDR3nt: TGTGCCAGCAGCCAAGATCCCCAGCCGAACACCGGGGAGCTGTTTTTT
CDR3aa: CASSQDPQPNTGELFF

j_gene: TRBJ2-7
len: 13
v_gene: TRBV12-3/TRBV12-4
d_gene: NA
abundance: many
CDR3nt: TGTGCCAGCAGCCGTGGCCCGGGTTGGGAGCAGTACTTC
CDR3aa: CASSRGPGWEQYF

j_gene: TRBJ2-7
len: 13
v_gene: TRBV20-1
d_gene: NA
abundance: many
CDR3nt: TGCAGTGCTAGTAAGGGGCTAACCTACGAGCAGTACTTC
CDR3aa: CSASKGLTYEQYF

j_gene: TRBJ1-5
len: 17
v_gene: TRBV4-3
d_gene: NA
abundance: NA
CDR3nt: TGCGCCAGCAGCCAAGATAGGGCAGGGTATAGCAATCAGCCCCAGCATTTT
CDR3aa: CASSQDRAGYSNQPQHF

j_gene: TRBJ2-1
len: 13
v_gene: TRBV29-1
d_gene: TRBD2
abundance: NA
CDR3nt: TGCAGCGTTTCGGGACTAGCCCCTCATGAGCAGTTCTTC
CDR3aa: CSVSGLAPHEQFF

j_gene: TRBJ2-6
len: 20
v_gene: TRBV28
d_gene: TRBD1
abundance: many
CDR3nt: TGTGCCAGCAGTTCCTGGACAGGGACCCTCTACAGTTCTGGGGCCAACGTCCTGACTTTC
CDR3aa: CASSSWTGTLYSSGANVLTF

j_gene: TRBJ2-3
len: 11
v_gene: TRBV6-2/TRBV6-3
d_gene: NA
abundance: few
CDR3nt: TGTGCCAGCTCGCCAGCAGATACGCAGTATTTT
CDR3aa: CASSPADTQYF

j_gene: TRBJ1-4
len: 13
v_gene: TRBV12-3/TRBV12-4
d_gene: NA
abundance: many
CDR3nt: TGTGCCAGCAGTCCGCCGGGGGGTGAAAAACTGTTTTTT
CDR3aa: CASSPPGGEKLFF

j_gene: TRBJ2-5
len: 13
v_gene: TRBV5-6
d_gene: NA
abundance: many
CDR3nt: TGTGCCAGCAGCTTGCGGTCCGTAGAGACCCAGTACTTC
CDR3aa: CASSLRSVETQYF

j_gene: TRBJ2-1
len: 14
v_gene: TRBV5-1
d_gene: TRBD2
abundance: many
CDR3nt: TGCGCCAGCAGCTCTAGCGGGGGGGCTAATGAGCAGTTCTTC
CDR3aa: CASSSSGGANEQFF